A single sample is the source of the 22 T cell receptor beta chains below, sequenced in a study of blood T cell repertoires in COVID-19. TCRdb keeps only in-frame clones here, not all; method: immunoSEQ multiplex PCR. This sample has about 110,000 clones; about two thirds occur once, and the top ten carry 1.5% to 2%. The sample consisted of peripheral blood. The receptors here all came from a middle-aged woman with acute or convalescent COVID-19.

The chain recombines TRBV11-1 with TRBJ2-5; 8 nucleotides align to TRBD2. Germline assignment: CDR1 SGHAT and CDR2 FQDESV (reference sequence). CDR3 length: 15 residues. The V segment lost 6 bases and the J segment 2 bases; nucleotides outside the gene matches: 8. The DNA of the CDR3 is TGTGCCAGCAGACCACTAGCGGTTCTTCAAGAGACCCAGTACTTC. The encoded protein is CASRPLAVLQETQYF.

This clone was seen ten or more times. J is TRBJ1-3 and V is TRBV5-1; 8 nucleotides align to TRBD1. CDR3 size: 15 residues. CDR1 and CDR2 (germline): SGHRS, YFSETQ. V shed 4 bases and J 1 base; nucleotides not matched to a gene: 4. The CDR3 DNA follows: TGCGCCAGCAGCGGCGGGACAGGATCTGGAAACACCATATATTTT. This sequence encodes CASSGGTGSGNTIYF.

The chain combines TRBV4-2 with TRBJ1-1; no definite D call. Looked up from germline, CDR1 is LGHNA and CDR2 is YNFKEQ. The CDR3 is made up of 11 amino acids. V gave up 4 bases and J gave up 7 bases, with 7 bases separating them. The CDR3 nucleotides are TGTGCCAGCAGCCTAGACAATGAAGCTTTCTTT. It encodes CASSLDNEAFF.

This clone has more than one count but fewer than ten. This chain links TRBV6-5 with TRBJ1-2; maybe TRBD1 (5 bases). The germline V and J ends were trimmed by 6 bases and 3 bases, with 14 bases remaining between them. The CDR3 extends over 14 amino acids. Germline CDR1 and CDR2: MNHEY and SVGAGI. The CDR3 here is CASRPGGGDYGYTF. DNA of the CDR3: TGTGCCAGCAGACCCGGCGGGGGGGACTATGGCTACACCTTC.

The chain employs TRBV5-1 and TRBJ2-7; 9 bases align to TRBD2. The germline V gene has CDR1 SGHRS and CDR2 YFSETQ. V trimming: 3 bases; J trimming: 4 bases; junction bases outside the gene matches: 8. The CDR3 contains 15 residues. The CDR3 region is CASSSGASGVYEQYF. CDR3 nucleotide sequence: TGCGCCAGCAGCTCCGGGGCTAGCGGGGTTTACGAGCAGTACTTC.

The count of this clone is one. The chain combines TRBV7-9 with TRBJ2-6, with TRBD1 matching over 10 bases. Germline lookup yields CDR1 SEHNR and CDR2 FQNEAQ (reference sequence). The CDR3 is made up of 19 amino acids. The junction had 12 bases not matched to a gene; V was cut back by 5 bases and J by 2 bases. This CDR3 reads CASSTPTGGHWAGANVLTF. CDR3 DNA: TGTGCCAGCAGCACACCGACAGGGGGCCATTGGGCTGGGGCCAACGTCCTGACTTTC.

This clone was observed once. The chain uses TRBV15 and TRBJ1-5, with a possible D match to TRBD1 (6 bases). This CDR3 contains 16 residues. The germline V gene encodes CDR1 LNHNV and CDR2 YYDKDF (reference sequence). With 3 bases removed from V and 7 bases from J, the gap between germline ends came to 19 bases. CDR3 loop: CATSRARRDNGQPQHF. CDR3 nucleotide sequence: TGTGCCACCAGCAGGGCCCGCCGGGACAACGGCCAGCCCCAGCATTTT.

The V and J genes are TRBV7-9 and TRBJ2-1; D might be TRBD2 (6 bases). Germline CDR1 SEHNR, CDR2 FQNEAQ (reference sequence). CDR3 length: 16 residues. Trimming took 5 bases from V and 0 from J, leaving 14 bases between them. CDR3 sequence reads: CASSQYGRRSYNEQFF. CDR3 DNA sequence: TGTGCCAGCAGCCAATACGGGAGACGCTCCTACAATGAGCAGTTCTTC.

The rearrangement uses TRBV3-1 (or the pseudogene TRBV3-2) and TRBJ2-3; tentative D call: TRBD1 (6 bases). The germline V and J ends were trimmed by 4 bases and 0 bases, with 8 bases remaining between them. Germline assignment: CDR1 LGHDT and CDR2 YNNKEL (reference sequence). There are 14 residues in the CDR3. Here the CDR3 DNA reads TGTGCCAGCAGCCGGGACATGAGCACAGATACGCAGTATTTT. Its translation is CASSRDMSTDTQYF.

Here the CDR3 DNA reads TGCGCCAGCAGCCACGGCAACAGGGGGCGCACCGGGGAGCTGTTTTTT. This sequence encodes CASSHGNRGRTGELFF. The chain combines TRBV4-1 with TRBJ2-2; 9 bases align to TRBD1. CDR1 is MGHRA and CDR2 is YSYEKL in the germline V gene. Unmatched junction bases numbered 6, after V lost 3 bases and J lost 4 bases. CDR3 length: 16 amino acids.

This clone appeared many times. The rearrangement joins TRBV10-3 to TRBJ2-1; 13 bases agree with TRBD2. The length of the CDR3 is 16 residues. In germline, CDR1 is ENHRY, CDR2 SYGVKD. V lost 3 bases and J lost 4; bases outside the gene matches: 3. The CDR3 DNA reads as TGTGCCATCAGTGAAACTAGCGGGGGGGCGTACAATGAGCAGTTCTTC. Protein sequence: CAISETSGGAYNEQFF.

The rearrangement joins TRBV4-1 to TRBJ1-3; possible D gene TRBD1, 6 bases. V was pared by 4 bases and J by 2 bases, with 12 bases between. The CDR3 is made up of 15 amino acids. Germline loops: CDR1 MGHRA, CDR2 YSYEKL. The CDR3 sequence: CASSPTGGPGNTIYF. For the CDR3, the DNA is TGCGCCAGCAGCCCGACAGGCGGACCTGGAAACACCATATATTTT.

A word on this clone: The same CDR3 arises from other DNA sequences in this sample as well. The chain carries TRBV5-1 and TRBJ2-5, with TRBD1 matching over 8 bases. V shed 0 bases and J 5 bases; nucleotides not matched to a gene: 6. The V gene's germline CDR1 is SGHRS and CDR2 YFSETQ. The CDR3 covers 15 residues. The CDR3 nucleotides read TGCGCCAGCAGCTTGGGCAGGGGGCGTGGGGAGACCCAGTACTTC. Translated: CASSLGRGRGETQYF.

The chain employs TRBV2 and TRBJ2-2, with TRBD2 matching over 7 bases. The V gene's germline CDR1 is SNHLY and CDR2 FYNNEI. The J segment lost 5 bases and the V segment lost 10 bases, leaving 7 bases of the junction unmatched. The CDR3 is 13 residues long. CDR3 DNA: TGTGCCACAGAGTGGGGGGGAACCGGGGAGCTGTTTTTT. Residues: CATEWGGTGELFF.

CDR3 protein: CASTADINQPQHF. The CDR3 DNA sequence: TGTGCCAGCACCGCCGACATAAATCAGCCCCAGCATTTT. The chain has TRBV7-2 and TRBJ1-5; D unresolved. The CDR3 is 13 residues long. From germline, CDR1 is SGHTA and CDR2 FQGNSA. The V and J ends lost 7 bases and 4 bases respectively, with 11 bases between them.

V is TRBV30 and J is TRBJ1-6, with D uncertain. This CDR3 is built from 13 residues. Germline V lookup: CDR1 GTSNPN, CDR2 SVGIG (reference sequence). The germline V and J ends were trimmed by 4 bases and 7 bases, with 11 bases remaining between them. The chain's CDR3 is CAWTGSFNSPLHF. As DNA, the CDR3 is TGTGCCTGGACCGGTAGTTTCAATTCACCCCTCCACTTT. Full variable domain (outside the CDR3, taken from reference TRBV30 and TRBJ1-6): SQTIHQWPATLVQPVGSPLSLECTVEGTSNPNLYWYRQAAGRGLQLLFYSVGIGQISSEVPQNLSASRPQDRQFILSSKKLLLSDSGFYLCAWTGSFNSPLHFGNGTRLTVT.

V is TRBV6-5 and J is TRBJ1-1, with D possibly being TRBD1 (5 bases). CDR1 and CDR2 from the germline V gene are MNHEY and SVGAGI. The V end was cut by 10 bases, the J end by 0 bases, with 15 bases between. This CDR3 contains 14 residues. This chain's CDR3 is CATKRGYLNTEAFF. As DNA, the CDR3 is TGTGCCACCAAACGGGGGTATCTGAACACTGAAGCTTTCTTT.

The CDR3 DNA follows: TGTGCCAGTAGGACAGGGGGCAGCGGAAGTCAGCCCCAGCATTTT. This gives the protein CASRTGGSGSQPQHF. The chain joins TRBV19 to TRBJ1-5; TRBD1 matches 10 bases. The CDR3 runs to 15 residues. V shed 6 bases, J shed 6 bases, and the junction held 8 bases outside the gene matches. Looked up from germline, CDR1 is LNHDA and CDR2 is SQIVND (reference sequence).

The gene calls are TRBV14 and TRBJ1-4, with D uncertain. Germline lookup yields CDR1 SGHDN and CDR2 FVKESK. Trimming stripped 1 base from V and 2 bases from J, with 11 bases between. This CDR3 region has 16 residues. DNA of the CDR3: TGTGCCAGCAGCCAAGTTAACGCCGGGACTAATGAAAAACTGTTTTTT. Its translation is CASSQVNAGTNEKLFF.

The chain joins TRBV28 to TRBJ2-4; D might be TRBD2 (6 bases). V was pared by 3 bases and J by 7 bases, with 16 bases between. The CDR3 loop spans 15 amino acids. Germline CDR1 and CDR2: MDHEN and SYDVKM. Written as DNA, the CDR3 is TGTGCCAGCAGTTTGGAGGGTACGGGTGGGAACATTCAGTACTTC. Translation gives CASSLEGTGGNIQYF.

This chain links TRBV5-1 with TRBJ2-1; TRBD1 is a possible D gene (5 bases). Trimming left V 5 bases short and J 9 bases short, with 15 bases between. The CDR3 has 13 residues. The germline V gene encodes CDR1 SGHRS and CDR2 YFSETQ. The CDR3 DNA reads TGCGCCAGCAGTCTCGGTCCGCAGGGTGAGCAGTTCTTC. Translating it yields CASSLGPQGEQFF.

This sequence joins TRBV6-4 and TRBJ1-5, with TRBD1 identical over 9 bases. The CDR3 is made up of 14 amino acids. J gave up 4 bases and V 10 bases, and 8 bases lay outside the gene matches. Germline lookup yields CDR1 MRHNA and CDR2 SNTAGT. In DNA, the CDR3 is TGTGCCACCCACAGGGGGCCCATTAATCAGCCCCAGCATTTT. Protein sequence: CATHRGPINQPQHF.